Listed below are T cell receptor beta chains from one sample, sequenced in a study of a mutant IDH1 vaccine in newly diagnosed glioma. Their recognized antigens are unknown. Sequencing was performed with immunoSEQ multiplex PCR; in TCRdb, only in-frame clones are kept and a portion is missing. The sample contains roughly 130,000 clones, around four fifths of which appear only once. The starting material was PBMCs, obtained from a glioma patient whose treatment included an IDH1 peptide vaccine. The receptors derive from a man in his forties with glioma. Both conserved end residues are part of each CDR3.

cdr3_aa	j_call	cdr3_length	v_call
CASSSRGDRGVGETQYF	TRBJ2-5	17	TRBV5-1
CASSVGSLGNTEAFF	TRBJ1-1	15	TRBV9
CASSLAGVQGLANYGYTF	TRBJ1-2	18	TRBV7-2
CASSQETGALAGGYTF	TRBJ1-2	16	TRBV4-3
CASGLGESPGNTIYF	TRBJ1-3	15	TRBV7-8
CASSYSVPGMTGELFF	TRBJ2-2	16	TRBV6-5
CASSDRFPNQPQHF	TRBJ1-5	14	TRBV2
CASRELDRGHSPLHF	TRBJ1-6	15	TRBV6-4
CASSQDDRGRTNTEAFF	TRBJ1-1	17	TRBV4-2
CAWSVLGYEQYF	TRBJ2-7	12	TRBV30
CASSLPMGSGDNTEAFF	TRBJ1-1	17	TRBV5-1
CASSVTRGQSSSYEQYF	TRBJ2-7	17	TRBV21-1
CASSLEPGVLPLHF	TRBJ1-6	14	TRBV9
CASSYWAVGTQETQYF	TRBJ2-5	16	TRBV6-9
CASSLEGEGFYEQYF	TRBJ2-7	15	TRBV7-2
CASSVTLGGPTDTQYF	TRBJ2-3	16	TRBV9
CASSFLPPGPGELFF	TRBJ2-2	15	TRBV7-2
CASSDSLGGGYTF	TRBJ1-2	13	TRBV6-4
CARGGTWRSPLHF	TRBJ1-6	13	TRBV28
CSVRDTNYGYTF	TRBJ1-2	12	TRBV29-1
CASSLQGGFEKLFF	TRBJ1-4	14	TRBV5-6
CAWGTGGFGNTEAFF	TRBJ1-1	15	TRBV30
CASSIDRERQYF	TRBJ2-7	12	TRBV7-2
CASSLYSGREEGYTF	TRBJ1-2	15	TRBV11-2
CASAETGQETQYF	TRBJ2-5	13	TRBV5-1
CASSASHLTGQPQHF	TRBJ1-5	15	TRBV9
CASGLNTEAFF	TRBJ1-1	11	TRBV12-5
CASSRLEEETQYF	TRBJ2-5	13	TRBV5-1
CASSLYPKGGNTEAFF	TRBJ1-1	16	TRBV11-2
CASSEGVWTGIYEQYF	TRBJ2-7	16	TRBV6-1
CASRQETQYF	TRBJ2-5	10	TRBV10-2
CASSVGPSYEQYF	TRBJ2-7	13	TRBV9
CASGPGLAGETQYF	TRBJ2-5	14	TRBV6-1
CASSDRYRFEKLFF	TRBJ1-4	14	TRBV2
CASSFWGIGNTEAFF	TRBJ1-1	15	TRBV5-6
CASGGQSGGEQYF	-	13	TRBV25-1
CASSYWQSSYEQYF	TRBJ2-7	14	TRBV6-5
CASSLRGQTQYF	TRBJ2-5	12	TRBV7-2
CASRTLGEQYF	TRBJ2-7	11	TRBV6-1
CSVLGTGANEKLFF	TRBJ1-4	14	TRBV29-1
CASSVDEGNIQYF	TRBJ2-4	13	TRBV9
CASSQERAAGSLFF	TRBJ2-1	14	TRBV4-3
CASSFQASGSEQFF	TRBJ2-1	14	TRBV19
CASIPRVAGNTEAFF	TRBJ1-1	15	TRBV6-6
CASSLSGGALETQYF	TRBJ2-5	15	TRBV7-2
CASSIGGDTGELFF	TRBJ2-2	14	TRBV19
CASLYREHTGELFF	TRBJ2-2	14	TRBV21-1
CAWSGYNEQFF	TRBJ2-1	11	TRBV30
CASSEVSGNTIYF	TRBJ1-3	13	TRBV6-1
CAGSARDGRSNTEAFF	TRBJ1-1	16	TRBV28
CASSLGTKETQYF	TRBJ2-5	13	TRBV5-4
CASRGGWSSYEQYF	TRBJ2-7	14	TRBV28
CASSLTSGNEQFF	TRBJ2-1	13	TRBV11-2
CASSLDPGLANNEQFF	TRBJ2-1	16	TRBV7-2
CASSTMGGGHGNTIYF	TRBJ1-3	16	TRBV25-1
CSAGTGLHEQYF	TRBJ2-7	12	TRBV29-1
CASSEEGSRNQPQHF	TRBJ1-5	15	TRBV6-1
CASSFGTGQETQYF	TRBJ2-5	14	TRBV7-9